The 19 T cell receptor beta chains below were found in one sample sequenced in a study of blood T cell repertoires in COVID-19. TCRdb keeps only in-frame clones here, not all; method: immunoSEQ multiplex PCR. Of roughly 150,000 clones listed, over 80% were seen once; the top ten hold approximately 5.3%. The sample comprised PBMCs or T cells enriched from blood (not recorded which). These receptors all stem from a man between 65 and 85 years old who had been exposed to COVID-19.

The V call is TRBV7-2, the J call TRBJ1-4; D not resolved. Germline CDR1 SGHTA, CDR2 FQGNSA. This CDR3 region has 13 residues. V was pared by 1 base and J by 8 bases, with 8 bases between. CDR3 sequence reads: CASSLDIKEKLFF. In nucleotides, the CDR3 is TGTGCCAGCAGCTTAGACATAAAGGAAAAACTGTTTTTT.

The genes are TRBV20-1 and TRBJ1-2; no reliable D call. Trimming took 1 base from V and 8 from J, leaving 8 bases between them. CDR1 and CDR2 (germline): DFQATT, SNEGSKA (reference sequence). The CDR3 contains 11 residues. CDR3: CSARVVEGYTF. The DNA for the CDR3 is TGCAGTGCTAGAGTGGTTGAGGGCTACACCTTC.

This chain uses TRBV6-5 with TRBJ1-1; maybe TRBD1 (6 bases). Per germline, CDR1 MNHEY and CDR2 SVGAGI. CDR3 length equals 14 residues. V lost 10 bases and J lost 1, with 16 bases in between. As DNA, the CDR3 is TGTGCCACGAGACCGGGACAAAAGAACACTGAAGCTTTCTTT. Protein product: CATRPGQKNTEAFF.

The rearrangement joins TRBV11-3 to TRBJ2-7, with TRBD1 identical over 8 bases. Unmatched junction bases numbered 7, after V lost 2 bases and J lost 7 bases. This CDR3 has 14 residues. Germline V CDR1 and CDR2: SGHNT, YENEEA. The DNA for the CDR3 is TGTGCCAGCAGCTTACAGGGGGCGGTATCAGAGCAGTACTTC. Translating gives CASSLQGAVSEQYF.

Here the CDR3 DNA reads TGTGCCAGCAGTTTTGAGGGCCCGAATTCACCCCTCCACTTT. It is translated as CASSFEGPNSPLHF. The gene calls are TRBV27 and TRBJ1-6, with D unclear. The CDR3 spans 14 residues. Trimming removed 3 bases from V and 7 bases from J, with 10 bases in between. Germline loops: CDR1 MNHEY, CDR2 SMNVEV (reference sequence).

This rearrangement joins TRBV7-9 to TRBJ1-1, with 7 bases lining up with TRBD1. The CDR3 has 13 amino acids. CDR1 is SEHNR, CDR2 FQNEAQ, per germline (reference sequence). The V segment lost 5 bases and the J segment 4 bases; nucleotides outside the gene matches: 4. This CDR3 reads CASSRGRGTEAFF. DNA for the CDR3: TGTGCCAGCAGCAGGGGGCGAGGCACTGAAGCTTTCTTT.

The chain carries TRBV15 and TRBJ2-3; D is unclear. The germline V gene encodes CDR1 LNHNV and CDR2 YYDKDF (reference sequence). The CDR3 contains 14 residues. The V end was cut by 5 bases, the J end by 2 bases, with 11 bases between. The CDR3 protein is CATSQNLNTDTQYF. The CDR3 coding sequence is TGTGCCACCAGCCAGAACCTTAACACAGATACGCAGTATTTT. The full variable domain, its missing parts supplied by reference TRBV15 and TRBJ2-3, is DAMVIQNPRYQVTQFGKPVTLSCSQTLNHNVMYWYQQKSSQAPKLLFHYYDKDFNNEADTPDNFQSRRPNTSFCFLDIRSPGLGDTAMYLCATSQNLNTDTQYFGPGTRLTVL.

Worth noting for this clone: Other DNA variants within this sample encode the same CDR3. The chain has TRBV6-2 or TRBV6-3 and TRBJ1-5, with D unclear. Germline V gene sequence: CDR1 MNHEY, CDR2 SVGEGT. This CDR3 region has 15 residues. The ends were cut back, 2 bases at V and 2 bases at J, with 10 bases in the middle. The CDR3 nucleotides are TGTGCCAGCAGTTACGGGAGGGTCGGCAATCAGCCCCAGCATTTT. It specifies CASSYGRVGNQPQHF.

The chain links TRBV21-1 to TRBJ2-3; TRBD1 is the table's D call and was not checked against the DNA. TRBV21-1 is recorded as a pseudogene. The CDR3 is 18 amino acids. The CDR3 nucleotides read TGTGCCAGCAGCAAAGAAGGGCCCGACAGGGACGGCACAGATACGCAGTATTTT. This codes for CASSKEGPDRDGTDTQYF.

The J gene is TRBJ1-2, the V gene TRBV19, with 11 bases lining up with TRBD1. This CDR3 contains 15 residues. Germline V gene sequence: CDR1 LNHDA, CDR2 SQIVND (reference sequence). The J segment lost 5 bases and the V segment lost 2 bases, leaving 4 bases of the junction unmatched. In DNA, the CDR3 is TGTGCCAGTAGTATACGGGACAGGGGGATGTATGGCTACACCTTC. It encodes CASSIRDRGMYGYTF.

The chain uses TRBV7-3 and TRBJ2-7, with 8 nucleotides matching TRBD1. The V and J ends lost 5 bases and 0 bases, in that order; junction bases with no gene match: 12. CDR3 size: 17 residues. CDR1 SGHTA and CDR2 FQGTGA come from the germline V gene. DNA of the CDR3: TGTGCCAGCAGCCAGGGGGCCCATAACAGGGTCTCCTACGAGCAGTACTTC. It yields the protein CASSQGAHNRVSYEQYF.

This rearrangement joins TRBV11-2 to TRBJ2-1; D may be TRBD1 (5 bases). The CDR3 runs 15 residues. Germline CDR1 reads SGHAT; CDR2 reads FQNNGV. V lost 5 bases, J lost 5 bases, and 16 bases lay in between. The CDR3 reads CASSPRAGGDNEQFF. CDR3 bases: TGTGCCAGCAGCCCCAGGGCAGGCGGAGACAATGAGCAGTTCTTC. The whole variable domain, filled in from reference TRBV11-2 and TRBJ2-1, reads EAGVAQSPRYKIIEKRQSVAFWCNPISGHATLYWYQQILGQGPKLLIQFQNNGVVDDSQLPKDRFSAERLKGVDSTLKIQPAKLEDSAVYLCASSPRAGGDNEQFFGPGTRLTVL.

This chain connects TRBV10-3 to TRBJ2-3, with D perhaps TRBD2 (5 bases). V dropped 11 bases and J dropped 0 bases, with 12 bases sitting between them. The CDR3 sequence is 13 residues long. Looked up from germline, CDR1 is ENHRY and CDR2 is SYGVKD. The CDR3 is CASEPGSTDTQYF. The CDR3 region has the DNA TGTGCCTCAGAGCCGGGGAGCACAGATACGCAGTATTTT.

V gene TRBV15 combines with J gene TRBJ2-1; TRBD2 agrees at 13 bases. The ends lost 8 bases at V and 5 bases at J; junction bases unmatched: 6. The germline V gene has CDR1 LNHNV and CDR2 YYDKDF (reference sequence). The CDR3 sequence is 15 residues long. CDR3 sequence: CATRVGTSGNNEQFF. The CDR3 DNA sequence: TGTGCCACCCGGGTCGGGACTAGCGGGAACAATGAGCAGTTCTTC.

The chain uses TRBV19 and TRBJ2-7; 9 bases are shared with TRBD1. CDR1 is LNHDA, CDR2 SQIVND, per germline (reference sequence). J was trimmed by 3 bases and V by 3 bases; bases with no gene match: 3. The CDR3 totals 14 residues. CDR3 DNA: TGTGCCAGTAGTATTGGGGGACAGGGCTACGAGCAGTACTTC. Amino acids: CASSIGGQGYEQYF.

The V call is TRBV25-1, the J call TRBJ2-1, with D tentatively TRBD1 (6 bases). Trimming pared 2 bases from V and 8 bases from J, leaving 10 bases between. Germline V gene sequence: CDR1 MGHDK, CDR2 SYGVNS. The CDR3 loop spans 13 amino acids. The CDR3 nucleotides are TGTGCCAGCAGTGAACAGGGGTCTCATGAGCAGTTCTTC. Amino acid sequence: CASSEQGSHEQFF.

The CDR3 sequence: CASSLDTGVDGTEAFF. In nucleotides, the CDR3 is TGTGCCAGCAGCTTAGACACGGGGGTCGATGGGACTGAAGCTTTCTTT. The chain has TRBV7-2 and TRBJ1-1; D perhaps matches TRBD1 (5 bases). Germline loops: CDR1 SGHTA, CDR2 FQGNSA. The CDR3 sequence is 16 residues long. Between the trimmed V and J ends, which lost 1 base and 5 bases, there was a span of 17 bases.

The chain links TRBV4-3 to TRBJ2-2, with 11 bases fitting TRBD2. Germline V CDR1 and CDR2: LGHNA, YSLEER. Germline trimming cut 4 bases from V and 6 bases from J; bases unmatched to any gene: 13. This CDR3 has 18 residues. CDR3 bases: TGCGCCAGCAGCCTCCTGCTGGGTAGCGGGGGGGCCCCCGGGGAGCTGTTTTTT. It is translated as CASSLLLGSGGAPGELFF.

This sequence joins TRBV7-8 and TRBJ2-7; tentatively, D is TRBD1 (5 bases). Germline assignment: CDR1 SGHVS and CDR2 FQNEAQ. The CDR3 extends over 17 amino acids. The germline V and J ends were trimmed by 1 base and 2 bases, with 18 bases remaining between them. The CDR3 DNA is TGTGCCAGCAGCTTAGTTGTGGGGCCAGGAGTTACCTACGAGCAGTACTTC. Protein sequence: CASSLVVGPGVTYEQYF.